One sample yielded the 14 T cell receptor beta chains listed below, sequenced in a study of OX40 agonist ivuxolimab in advanced cancers. The protocol was immunoSEQ multiplex PCR, while the TCRdb copy is restricted to in-frame clones and leaves out a portion. The table has about 84,000 clones, approximately 92% seen once; the top ten hold around 0.19%. The sequencing here drew on CD4+ or CD8+ T cells sorted from blood, taken in a trial of the OX40 agonist ivuxolimab. The source of these receptors is an adult with an advanced solid tumor such as melanoma, head and neck, liver or kidney cancer.

V gene TRBV18 combines with J gene TRBJ1-2; D is uncertain. The V gene lost 4 bases and the J gene lost 10 bases, with 16 bases spanning the gap. Germline CDR1 KGHSH, CDR2 LQKENI. This CDR3 has 13 residues. In nucleotides, the CDR3 is TGTGCCAGCTCACTAACTGACGAGGGTTACTACACCTTC. Protein: CASSLTDEGYYTF.

The V gene is TRBV9, the J gene TRBJ2-1; 13 nucleotides line up with TRBD2. V lost 0 bases, J lost 9 bases, and 3 bases stayed unmatched. The length of the CDR3 is 15 residues. Germline CDR1 reads SGDLS; CDR2 reads YYNGEE. The CDR3 loop reads CASSVAGLAGAEQFF. The CDR3 DNA reads as TGTGCCAGCAGCGTAGCTGGACTAGCGGGAGCTGAGCAGTTCTTC.

This chain connects TRBV9 to TRBJ1-6; 7 positions agree with TRBD1. Germline V CDR1 and CDR2: SGDLS, YYNGEE. With 2 bases clipped from V and 11 bases from J, the junction kept 4 bases outside the gene matches. The CDR3 totals 13 residues. DNA of the CDR3: TGTGCCAGCAGCGTTGACAGGGCTCCACCCCTCCACTTT. As protein: CASSVDRAPPLHF.

V gene TRBV5-1 combines with J gene TRBJ2-7; 8 bases map to TRBD1. The germline V gene encodes CDR1 SGHRS and CDR2 YFSETQ. There are 16 residues in the CDR3. V gave up 0 bases and J gave up 2 bases; unmatched junction bases: 7. Here the CDR3 DNA reads TGCGCCAGCAGCTTGGCCCTAACAGGGGGAACCTACGAGCAGTACTTC. It specifies CASSLALTGGTYEQYF.

The V gene is TRBV29-1, the J gene TRBJ2-1; TRBD1 aligns across 8 bases. The CDR3 contains 13 residues. Germline values: CDR1 SQVTM, CDR2 ANQGSEA. Unmatched junction bases numbered 6, after V lost 6 bases and J lost 5 bases. This chain's CDR3 is CSVRTGRNNEQFF. For the CDR3, the DNA is TGCAGCGTGCGGACAGGGAGAAACAATGAGCAGTTCTTC.

V gene TRBV18 combines with J gene TRBJ1-1; D uncertain. Germline CDR1 reads KGHSH; CDR2 reads LQKENI. V lost 4 bases and J lost 11, with 20 bases in between. The CDR3 runs to 14 residues. CDR3 sequence (DNA): TGTGCCAGCTCACAGGCAGAGAGAGAGGTGGAGGCTTTCTTT. Its protein product is CASSQAEREVEAFF.

CDR3 amino acids: CATGGRAVNTDTQYF. CDR3 DNA: TGTGCCACCGGCGGGAGGGCCGTTAACACAGATACGCAGTATTTT. The chain has TRBV15 and TRBJ2-3, with TRBD2 matching over 9 bases. V lost 8 bases, J lost 2 bases, and 8 bases stayed unmatched. Germline loops: CDR1 LNHNV, CDR2 YYDKDF (reference sequence). The CDR3 totals 15 residues.

Only one count was recorded for this clone. J is TRBJ2-7 and V is TRBV28, with 10 bases matching TRBD2. The CDR3 consists of 16 residues. Germline-derived CDR1 and CDR2 are MDHEN and SYDVKM. Losses at the gene ends were 10 bases for V and 2 bases for J; bases not matched to a gene: 14. CDR3 sequence: CATDARTSGVAYEQYF. The CDR3 nucleotides are TGTGCCACCGATGCAAGAACTAGCGGGGTTGCCTACGAGCAGTACTTC. Full variable domain (remainder filled in from reference TRBV28 and TRBJ2-7): DVKVTQSSRYLVKRTGEKVFLECVQDMDHENMFWYRQDPGLGLRLIYFSYDVKMKEKGDIPEGYSVSREKKERFSLILESASTNQTSMYLCATDARTSGVAYEQYFGPGTRLTVT.

The chain recombines TRBV19 with TRBJ2-2; D gene unclear. This CDR3 has 15 amino acids. Trimming shortened V by 3 bases and J by 5 bases, and 13 bases separated the two germline ends. Germline V lookup: CDR1 LNHDA, CDR2 SQIVND (reference sequence). The CDR3 DNA is TGTGCCAGTAGTATCCGTGGAGCCGAGACCGGGGAGCTGTTTTTT. This encodes CASSIRGAETGELFF.

In this sample, this clone turned up once. The chain uses TRBV6-5 and TRBJ1-2; D is undetermined. Germline V gene lookup returns CDR1 MNHEY and CDR2 SVGAGI. The CDR3 has 13 amino acids. V lost 6 bases, J lost 1 base, and 9 bases lay in between. The CDR3 is CASRTGNNYGYTF. The CDR3 coding sequence is TGTGCCAGCAGGACGGGAAATAACTATGGCTACACCTTC.

The chain recombines TRBV10-3 with TRBJ2-3; 13 bases are shared with TRBD2. CDR3 length equals 15 residues. Trimming cost V 10 bases and J 4 bases; bases outside gene matches: 8. The germline V gene has CDR1 ENHRY and CDR2 SYGVKD. CDR3 sequence: CATEGTSGVSDTQYF. CDR3 coding DNA: TGTGCCACCGAGGGGACTAGCGGGGTCTCAGATACGCAGTATTTT.

The chain carries TRBV9 and TRBJ1-2; D perhaps matches TRBD1 (5 bases). Trimming took 4 bases from V and 13 from J, leaving 17 bases between them. CDR1 is SGDLS, CDR2 YYNGEE, per germline. The CDR3 has 12 amino acids. In nucleotides, the CDR3 is TGTGCCAGCAGCCTACCGGGGACGTCTTCCACCTTC. Its protein is CASSLPGTSSTF.

V usage is TRBV11-1 and J usage is TRBJ2-7; a possible D gene is TRBD2 (6 bases). This CDR3 has 15 amino acids. Germline CDR1 SGHAT, CDR2 FQDESV (reference sequence). V was trimmed by 4 bases and J by 5 bases, leaving 18 bases between them. For the CDR3, the DNA is TGTGCCAGCAGCTCCCCAGGAGCGGGTAAGAACGAGCAGTACTTC. Protein sequence: CASSSPGAGKNEQYF.

The V and J genes are TRBV10-3 and TRBJ2-5; D ambiguous. The germline V and J ends were trimmed by 5 bases and 0 bases, with 7 bases remaining between them. This CDR3 region has 13 residues. The germline V gene has CDR1 ENHRY and CDR2 SYGVKD. CDR3 sequence reads: CAISTTYQETQYF. The DNA of the CDR3 is TGTGCCATCAGTACAACGTACCAAGAGACCCAGTACTTC.